This TCR beta chain comes out of a study of CD8+CD57+ T cells in acquired aplastic anemia. This clonotype has ten or more counts. Genomic DNA constituted the template upon which TCR beta VDJ and CDR3 profiling was performed. TCRdb reanalysed the reads using MiXCR and keeps one entry per CDR3 protein. The top ten hold 1.1% of the sample, which has fewer than 200,000 distinct CDR3 sequences, around 40% seen once. V lost 11 bases and J 1 base, leaving 25 bases between the germline ends. The CDR3 is made up of 17 amino acids. Germline V lookup: CDR1 LNHNV, CDR2 YYDKDF (reference sequence). The gene calls are TRBV15 and TRBJ2-3; possibly TRBD2 for D (6 bases). This receptor was obtained from a human donor in good health. The sequenced sample consisted of sorted CD4+, CD8+, or CD8+CD57+ T cells (not recorded which) from PBMCs. The CDR3 coding sequence is TGTGCCTCCCGGAGGGGCGGAGCCCTTATGGGCACAGATACGCAGTATTTT. Translating gives CASRRGGALMGTDTQYF.